The 32 T cell receptor beta chains below come from one sample, sequenced in a study of cytomegalovirus exposure and HLA in healthy donors. Using immunoSEQ multiplex PCR, the repertoire was profiled, and TCRdb retains in-frame clones only, with some absent. The table shows more than 50,000 clones, with about 91% occurring only once. Sequences were obtained from PBMCs. The source of these receptors is a woman in her twenties or thirties in good health and CMV-seronegative.

The chain recombines TRBV29-1 with TRBJ1-1; D call uncertain. This CDR3 is built from 13 residues. Germline V gene sequence: CDR1 SQVTM, CDR2 ANQGSEA. Trimming took 3 bases from V and 1 from J, leaving 9 bases between them. This CDR3 reads CSVERAQNTEAFF. Here the CDR3 DNA reads TGCAGCGTTGAGAGGGCCCAGAACACTGAAGCTTTCTTT.

V usage is TRBV19 and J usage is TRBJ2-3; D is ambiguous. Germline CDR1 is LNHDA and CDR2 is SQIVND (reference sequence). This CDR3 contains 12 residues. Trimming pared 10 bases from V and 8 bases from J, leaving 16 bases between. The CDR3 DNA reads TGTGCCATTGGCTCGGCGAGAGGTACGCAGTATTTT. Residues: CAIGSARGTQYF. Full variable domain (missing parts from reference TRBV19 and TRBJ2-3): DGGITQSPKYLFRKEGQNVTLSCEQNLNHDAMYWYRQDPGQGLRLIYYSQIVNDFQKGDIAEGYSVSREKKESFPLTVTSAQKNPTAFYLCAIGSARGTQYFGPGTRLTVL.

The chain employs TRBV28 and TRBJ1-1; the D gene is possibly TRBD1 (6 bases). This CDR3 has 16 residues. V lost 6 bases, J lost 5 bases, and 22 bases lay in between. CDR1 MDHEN and CDR2 SYDVKM come from the germline V gene. The CDR3 nucleotides read TGTGCCAGCAGCTCCGCAACAGGGCGGGTTTGGACTGAAGCTTTCTTT. It codes for CASSSATGRVWTEAFF.

The chain couples TRBV6-1 to TRBJ1-1; D is unclear. Germline CDR1 is MNHNS and CDR2 is SASEGT. The CDR3 sequence is 10 residues long. Trimming stripped 4 bases from V and 7 bases from J, with 4 bases between. Here the CDR3 DNA reads TGTGCCAGCAGTGCGTATGAAGCTTTCTTT. Protein: CASSAYEAFF.

This chain uses TRBV4-1 with TRBJ2-5; tentatively, D is TRBD2 (5 bases). This CDR3 region has 17 residues. Germline lookup yields CDR1 MGHRA and CDR2 YSYEKL. Deletions cut 1 base from V and 4 bases from J, with 19 bases between. CDR3: CASSQVLRGPRTETQYF. The CDR3 DNA is TGCGCCAGCAGCCAAGTGCTCCGGGGTCCAAGAACAGAGACCCAGTACTTC.

This chain connects TRBV10-1 to TRBJ1-1, with 8 nucleotides matching TRBD1. V was clipped by 7 bases and J by 3 bases; unmatched bases: 4. From germline, CDR1 is WNHNN and CDR2 SYGVQD (reference sequence). The CDR3 length is 13 residues. CDR3 sequence: CASKKTGDTEAFF. CDR3 nucleotides: TGCGCCAGCAAAAAGACAGGGGACACTGAAGCTTTCTTT.

The chain combines TRBV18 with TRBJ1-1; D unresolved. This CDR3 contains 13 residues. CDR1 is KGHSH, CDR2 LQKENI, per germline. V lost 0 bases and J lost 2, with 4 bases in between. The chain's CDR3 is CASSPPGNTEAFF. The CDR3 nucleotides read TGTGCCAGCTCACCACCTGGCAACACTGAAGCTTTCTTT.

For the CDR3, the DNA is TGTGCCAGCAGCTTGAGGGCAGAGAGCACAGATACGCAGTATTTT. Encoded protein: CASSLRAESTDTQYF. The gene calls are TRBV7-9 and TRBJ2-3, with a tentative D call TRBD2 (5 bases). Trimming removed 3 bases from V and 0 bases from J, with 10 bases in between. CDR3 length: 15 amino acids. The V gene's germline CDR1 is SEHNR and CDR2 FQNEAQ (reference sequence).

The V call is TRBV6-4, the J call TRBJ1-5; D is undetermined. Trimming took off 5 bases at V and 10 bases at J, with 9 bases between the two ends. Germline V gives CDR1 MRHNA, CDR2 SNTAGT. CDR3 length equals 11 residues. CDR3 region: CASSPPRPQHF. CDR3 nucleotide sequence: TGTGCCAGCAGTCCGCCGCGTCCCCAGCATTTT.

The chain has TRBV6-5 and TRBJ2-7; possible D gene TRBD1, 5 bases. CDR3 length: 13 residues. Trimming removed 6 bases at V and 7 bases at J, with 16 bases between. The germline gives CDR1 MNHEY, CDR2 SVGAGI. The CDR3 region is CASSPDTITEQYF. The CDR3 bases are TGTGCCAGCAGCCCGGACACCATTACGGAGCAGTACTTC.

The gene calls are TRBV6-1 and TRBJ1-2; D not resolved. The V end was cut by 7 bases, the J end by 0 bases, with 15 bases between. CDR1 MNHNS and CDR2 SASEGT come from the germline V gene. The CDR3 is 15 amino acids. The CDR3 nucleotides read TGTGCCAGCACCAAGTCCAGGTTAGCTAACTATGGCTACACCTTC. Translated, it gives CASTKSRLANYGYTF.

This clone was seen only a few times. This chain uses TRBV4-3 with TRBJ2-7, with 8 bases lining up with TRBD2. This CDR3 contains 16 residues. Per germline, CDR1 LGHNA and CDR2 YSLEER. The V gene end was trimmed by 4 bases and the J gene end by 6 bases; junction bases not matched to a gene: 14. The CDR3 region has the DNA TGCGCCAGCAGCCTTTCTGCGGCGGGAGGTGAGCTCGAGCAGTACTTC. Its translation is CASSLSAAGGELEQYF.

CDR3: CASSLMTGGGETQYF. The DNA of the CDR3 is TGTGCCAGCAGCTTGATGACAGGGGGTGGAGAGACCCAGTACTTC. V is TRBV5-8 and J is TRBJ2-5, with TRBD1 matching 9 bases. There are 15 residues in the CDR3. Germline V gene lookup returns CDR1 SGHTS and CDR2 YDEGEE. Trimming removed 1 base from V and 4 bases from J; junction bases left unmatched: 5.

This chain links TRBV11-2 with TRBJ1-5; perhaps TRBD1 as D (6 bases). The length of the CDR3 is 14 residues. Trimming removed 5 bases from V and 7 bases from J, with 15 bases in between. The germline CDR1 and CDR2 sequences are SGHAT and FQNNGV. DNA of the CDR3: TGTGCCAGCAGCCCAGAGACAGGAAGGCAGCCCCAGCATTTT. This translates into CASSPETGRQPQHF.

The chain is built from TRBV7-3 and TRBJ2-5, with 11 bases matching TRBD2. This CDR3 contains 15 residues. V shed 5 bases, J shed 4 bases, and the junction held 6 bases outside the gene matches. CDR1 SGHTA and CDR2 FQGTGA come from the germline V gene. In nucleotides, the CDR3 is TGTGCCAGCAGCCACGGGACTAGCGGAATAGAGACCCAGTACTTC. Its translation: CASSHGTSGIETQYF.

The CDR3 region is CASSGGNPYEQYF. CDR3 coding DNA: TGTGCCAGTAGTGGGGGGAACCCCTACGAGCAGTACTTC. The V gene is TRBV19, the J gene TRBJ2-7; tentatively, D is TRBD2 (6 bases). Trimming took 5 bases from V and 2 from J, leaving 10 bases between them. The CDR3 totals 13 residues. CDR1 and CDR2 from the germline V gene are LNHDA and SQIVND (reference sequence).

V gene TRBV27 combines with J gene TRBJ2-1; the match to TRBD2 covers 8 bases. Looked up from germline, CDR1 is MNHEY and CDR2 is SMNVEV (reference sequence). Unmatched junction bases numbered 7, after V lost 6 bases and J lost 3 bases. The CDR3 covers 15 residues. CDR3 region: CASRLPAGGYNEQFF. CDR3 nucleotides: TGTGCCAGCAGACTTCCTGCGGGAGGCTACAATGAGCAGTTCTTC.

CDR3 sequence reads: CASSESAPPGYEQYF. DNA of the CDR3: TGCGCCAGCAGTGAGAGTGCACCTCCGGGCTACGAGCAGTACTTC. The V call is TRBV10-2, the J call TRBJ2-7; D unclear. The V end was cut by 2 bases, the J end by 3 bases, with 14 bases between. This CDR3 region has 15 residues. Per germline, CDR1 WSHSY and CDR2 SAAADI.

The rearrangement uses TRBV9 and TRBJ1-4; 7 bases line up with TRBD1. This CDR3 contains 15 residues. Germline assignment: CDR1 SGDLS and CDR2 YYNGEE. Unmatched junction bases numbered 5, after V lost 3 bases and J lost 3 bases. CDR3 sequence reads: CASSESTGANEKLFF. The DNA of the CDR3 is TGTGCCAGCAGCGAGAGCACAGGGGCTAATGAAAAACTGTTTTTT.

The chain joins TRBV11-2 to TRBJ2-3; tentatively, D is TRBD1 (5 bases). The germline CDR1 and CDR2 sequences are SGHAT and FQNNGV. This CDR3 has 14 residues. The V end was cut by 3 bases, the J end by 7 bases, with 14 bases between. For the CDR3, the DNA is TGTGCCAGCAGCTTGGGGCAGCCCGCAAATACGCAGTATTTT. This sequence encodes CASSLGQPANTQYF.

The chain joins TRBV5-4 to TRBJ2-2; D is perhaps TRBD1 (7 bases). V lost 3 bases to trimming and J lost 5 bases, with 20 bases between them. Germline V lookup: CDR1 SGHNT, CDR2 YYREEE (reference sequence). CDR3 length equals 17 residues. The CDR3 bases are TGTGCCAGCAGCTGGACGGCGGGTGCAGGGGGGACCGGGGAGCTGTTTTTT. Translating it yields CASSWTAGAGGTGELFF. The complete variable domain, with remaining parts taken from reference TRBV5-4 and TRBJ2-2, reads ETGVTQSPTHLIKTRGQQVTLRCSSQSGHNTVSWYQQALGQGPQFIFQYYREEENGRGNFPPRFSGLQFPNYSSELNVNALELDDSALYLCASSWTAGAGGTGELFFGEGSRLTVL.

This clone appeared a few times. This chain links TRBV6-5 with TRBJ2-1, with TRBD2 identical over 12 bases. The CDR3 length is 14 residues. The trim removed 6 bases at V and 8 bases at J, leaving 5 bases unmatched. Germline V gives CDR1 MNHEY, CDR2 SVGAGI. The CDR3 DNA sequence: TGTGCCAGCAGGCCGACTAGCGGGAGACATGAGCAGTTCTTC. It yields the protein CASRPTSGRHEQFF.

The V and J genes are TRBV19 and TRBJ2-7; TRBD2 matches 12 bases. Trimming cost V 4 bases and J 5 bases; bases outside gene matches: 9. CDR3 size: 16 residues. CDR1 and CDR2 from the germline V gene are LNHDA and SQIVND (reference sequence). The CDR3 protein is CASSTNRLAGVHEQYF. CDR3 bases: TGTGCCAGTAGTACCAACCGACTAGCGGGAGTTCACGAGCAGTACTTC.

This chain links TRBV10-3 with TRBJ2-7, with D possibly TRBD1 on 5 matching bases. Looked up from germline, CDR1 is ENHRY and CDR2 is SYGVKD. Trimming cost V 0 bases and J 2 bases, with 5 bases left between them. CDR3 length: 13 residues. The CDR3 region has the DNA TGTGCCATCAGTGAGTCAGGGGCCTACGAGCAGTACTTC. Protein: CAISESGAYEQYF.

This clone was seen once. The V and J genes are TRBV6-6 and TRBJ2-3; TRBD2 matches 7 bases. This CDR3 is built from 15 residues. Trimming took 6 bases from V and 0 from J; bases not matched to a gene: 6. Germline CDR1 MNHNY, CDR2 SVGAGI (reference sequence). CDR3 DNA: TGTGCCAGCAGATACGGGCGGGAGAGCACAGATACGCAGTATTTT. Encoded protein: CASRYGRESTDTQYF.

The J gene is TRBJ1-2, the V gene TRBV19, with 11 positions matching TRBD1. Germline CDR1 LNHDA, CDR2 SQIVND (reference sequence). The V gene end was trimmed by 10 bases and the J gene end by 8 bases; junction bases not matched to a gene: 12. The CDR3 has 14 residues. The CDR3 DNA reads TGTGCCACCCTCCGCCGGGACAGGGGGGACGGCTACACCTTC. This encodes CATLRRDRGDGYTF. Complete variable domain (other parts from reference TRBV19 and TRBJ1-2): DGGITQSPKYLFRKEGQNVTLSCEQNLNHDAMYWYRQDPGQGLRLIYYSQIVNDFQKGDIAEGYSVSREKKESFPLTVTSAQKNPTAFYLCATLRRDRGDGYTFGSGTRLTVV.

The J gene is TRBJ2-2, the V gene TRBV4-3; D is perhaps TRBD1 (6 bases). The V gene's germline CDR1 is LGHNA and CDR2 YSLEER. The V gene lost 0 bases and the J gene lost 6 bases, with 11 bases spanning the gap. The CDR3 extends over 15 amino acids. This CDR3 reads CASSQEPGTPGELFF. The CDR3 coding sequence is TGCGCCAGCAGCCAAGAACCCGGGACACCCGGGGAGCTGTTTTTT.

CDR3 amino acids: CASRGVSGNTIYF. The CDR3 DNA reads TGTGCCAGCAGAGGGGTCTCTGGAAACACCATATATTTT. The V gene is TRBV11-1, the J gene TRBJ1-3, with D possibly TRBD1 on 5 matching bases. This CDR3 has 13 amino acids. Per the germline V gene, CDR1 is SGHAT and CDR2 is FQDESV (reference sequence). Trimming left V 6 bases short and J 0 bases short, with 6 bases between.

The rearrangement joins TRBV28 to TRBJ1-5; TRBD1 aligns across 7 bases. CDR3 length equals 12 residues. With 5 bases clipped from V and 5 bases from J, the junction kept 0 bases outside the gene matches. CDR1 MDHEN and CDR2 SYDVKM come from the germline V gene. The DNA for the CDR3 is TGTGCCAGCAGTCAGGGGGATCAGCCCCAGCATTTT. This encodes CASSQGDQPQHF. The entire variable domain, with the rest obtained from reference TRBV28 and TRBJ1-5, is as follows: DVKVTQSSRYLVKRTGEKVFLECVQDMDHENMFWYRQDPGLGLRLIYFSYDVKMKEKGDIPEGYSVSREKKERFSLILESASTNQTSMYLCASSQGDQPQHFGDGTRLSIL.

A few counts support this clone. The chain couples TRBV28 to TRBJ2-7, with 9 bases matching TRBD1. With V trimmed by 7 bases and J by 3 bases, 13 bases remained unmatched. This CDR3 has 16 amino acids. Germline lookup yields CDR1 MDHEN and CDR2 SYDVKM. Here the CDR3 DNA reads TGTGCCAGCAACTTCGGTCCCGGGACAGGGAGCTACGAGCAGTACTTC. This translates into CASNFGPGTGSYEQYF.

The rearrangement joins TRBV18 to TRBJ2-7, with 7 bases that match TRBD2. CDR3 size: 14 residues. Trimming took 5 bases from V and 6 from J; bases not matched to a gene: 10. Germline-derived CDR1 and CDR2 are KGHSH and LQKENI. DNA of the CDR3: TGTGCCAGCTCAGAAGGACTAGGCATAGGCGAGCAGTACTTC. This translates into CASSEGLGIGEQYF.

This chain joins TRBV7-2 and TRBJ2-1, with TRBD1 matching 8 bases. CDR1 is SGHTA, CDR2 FQGNSA, per germline. After removal of 1 base from V and 6 bases from J, the junction contained 8 bases not matched to a gene. This CDR3 is built from 16 residues. The CDR3: CASSLGGTGASNEQFF. DNA for the CDR3: TGTGCCAGCAGCTTAGGAGGGACAGGAGCCTCCAATGAGCAGTTCTTC.